The present entry profiles one T cell receptor (beta chain) with its context. Its specificity is not known. This record belongs to a study of T cell responses to AZD1222 COVID-19 vaccine. The method was immunoSEQ multiplex PCR; TCRdb's version includes in-frame clones alone and lacks a portion of them. The repertoire holds tens of thousands of clones, with 86% as singletons. Unmatched junction bases numbered 3, after V lost 2 bases and J lost 4 bases. In germline, CDR1 is MNHEY, CDR2 SVGEGT. The CDR3 is 15 residues long. Regarding the study as a whole: Breadth and depth of Spike-specific TCRs rose after two AZD1222 doses. The study sampled repertoires only after the peak T cell response.

This sequence joins TRBV6-2 or TRBV6-3 and TRBJ2-2; TRBD1 aligns across 8 bases. The receptor's source is an adult in good health. The source material was peripheral blood, sampled on day 0 of AZD1222 vaccination. Written as DNA, the CDR3 is TGTGCCAGCAGTTACAGGACAGGGAGCACCGGGGAGCTGTTTTTT. It codes for CASSYRTGSTGELFF.